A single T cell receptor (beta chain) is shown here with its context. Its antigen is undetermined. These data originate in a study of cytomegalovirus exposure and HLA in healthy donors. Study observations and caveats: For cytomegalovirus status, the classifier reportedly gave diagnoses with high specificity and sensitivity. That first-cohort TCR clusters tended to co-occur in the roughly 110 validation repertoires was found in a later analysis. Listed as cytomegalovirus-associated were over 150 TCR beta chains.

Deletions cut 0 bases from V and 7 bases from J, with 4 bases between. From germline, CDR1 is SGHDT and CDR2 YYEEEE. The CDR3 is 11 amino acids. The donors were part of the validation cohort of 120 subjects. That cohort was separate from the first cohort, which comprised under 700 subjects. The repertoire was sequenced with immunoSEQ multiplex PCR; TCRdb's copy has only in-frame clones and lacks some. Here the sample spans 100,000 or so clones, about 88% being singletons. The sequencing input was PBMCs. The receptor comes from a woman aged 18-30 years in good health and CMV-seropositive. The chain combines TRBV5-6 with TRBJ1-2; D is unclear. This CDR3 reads CASSLGAGYTF. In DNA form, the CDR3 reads TGTGCCAGCAGCTTGGGAGCTGGCTACACCTTC.